One and the same sample provided the 31 T cell receptor beta chains below, sequenced in a study of blood T cell repertoires in COVID-19. Repertoires were generated with immunoSEQ multiplex PCR, while TCRdb's copy carries only in-frame clones and drops some. Of approximately 53,000 clones listed, 82% were seen once; the top ten hold about 20%. The sequenced material came from peripheral blood. These receptors were collected from an older woman with acute or convalescent COVID-19.

The genes are TRBV18 and TRBJ2-3, with 7 bases fitting TRBD1. Germline V CDR1 and CDR2: KGHSH, LQKENI. The length of the CDR3 is 15 residues. Trimming at V came to 6 bases and at J to 0 bases, leaving 6 bases not matched to a gene. The CDR3 reads CASSPDRASTDTQYF. DNA of the CDR3: TGTGCCAGCTCGCCTGACAGGGCTAGCACAGATACGCAGTATTTT.

CDR3: CASSARTDAWGYTF. CDR3 coding DNA: TGTGCCAGCAGTGCCCGGACAGATGCATGGGGCTACACCTTC. The rearrangement uses TRBV25-1 and TRBJ1-2; possibly TRBD1 for D (6 bases). Germline CDR1 is MGHDK and CDR2 is SYGVNS. The CDR3 extends over 14 amino acids. Trimming left V 4 bases short and J 8 bases short, with 17 bases between.

The chain carries TRBV3-1 (or the pseudogene TRBV3-2) and TRBJ1-4; tentatively, D is TRBD1 (6 bases). The CDR3 consists of 14 residues. V was clipped by 1 base and J by 7 bases, with 10 bases between them. Germline CDR1 reads LGHDT; CDR2 reads YNNKEL (reference sequence). This CDR3 reads CASSQGGGSEKLFF. The CDR3 nucleotides read TGTGCCAGCAGCCAAGGAGGGGGAAGTGAAAAACTGTTTTTT.

This clone was observed a few times. The chain carries TRBV5-6 and TRBJ2-1; 8 nucleotides line up with TRBD1. Germline V CDR1 and CDR2: SGHDT, YYEEEE. The V and J ends lost 0 bases and 9 bases, in that order; junction bases with no gene match: 8. The length of the CDR3 is 15 residues. CDR3: CASSLAGQGWAEQFF. The CDR3 coding sequence is TGTGCCAGCAGCTTGGCCGGACAGGGATGGGCTGAGCAGTTCTTC.

This chain links TRBV30 with TRBJ1-4; TRBD1 might be the D (5 bases). Trimming pared 2 bases from V and 8 bases from J, leaving 12 bases between. This CDR3 is built from 13 residues. Germline values: CDR1 GTSNPN, CDR2 SVGIG (reference sequence). CDR3 region: CAWSSGHGEKLFF. The CDR3 DNA reads as TGTGCCTGGAGTTCAGGGCACGGAGAAAAACTGTTTTTT.

The chain combines TRBV5-1 with TRBJ2-3; 7 bases are shared with TRBD1. The CDR3 is 16 amino acids. With 0 bases clipped from V and 3 bases from J, the junction kept 7 bases outside the gene matches. Germline values: CDR1 SGHRS, CDR2 YFSETQ. The CDR3 sequence: CASSLGQGLWTDTQYF. DNA for the CDR3: TGCGCCAGCAGCTTGGGACAGGGATTATGGACAGATACGCAGTATTTT.

The chain employs TRBV7-6 and TRBJ1-5; 10 nucleotides line up with TRBD1. CDR3 size: 16 residues. Germline V gives CDR1 SGHVS, CDR2 FNYEAQ. Trimming at V came to 0 bases and at J to 5 bases, leaving 4 bases not matched to a gene. The CDR3 DNA follows: TGTGCCAGCAGCTTAGCTCCAGGGACAGGGGATCAGCCCCAGCATTTT. Its protein product is CASSLAPGTGDQPQHF. The whole variable domain, filled in from reference TRBV7-6 and TRBJ1-5, reads GAGVSQSPRYKVTKRGQDVALRCDPISGHVSLYWYRQALGQGPEFLTYFNYEAQQDKSGLPNDRFSAERPEGSISTLTIQRTEQRDSAMYRCASSLAPGTGDQPQHFGDGTRLSIL.

This sequence joins TRBV10-3 and TRBJ1-6; maybe TRBD1 (6 bases). Looked up from germline, CDR1 is ENHRY and CDR2 is SYGVKD. The CDR3 covers 15 residues. V lost 4 bases to trimming and J lost 3 bases, with 10 bases between them. CDR3 protein: CAISGGGVYNSPLHF. CDR3 bases: TGTGCCATCAGTGGAGGGGGAGTCTATAATTCACCCCTCCACTTT.

V gene TRBV9 combines with J gene TRBJ1-4; 7 bases line up with TRBD1. The CDR3 spans 15 residues. Germline assignment: CDR1 SGDLS and CDR2 YYNGEE. J lost 4 bases, V lost 4 bases, and 7 bases had no gene match. The CDR3 sequence is CASSRSRDSNEKLFF. Here the CDR3 DNA reads TGTGCCAGCAGCCGCTCCCGGGACAGTAATGAAAAACTGTTTTTT. Based on the CDR3 plus reference TRBV9 and TRBJ1-4, the full variable domain is DSGVTQTPKHLITATGQRVTLRCSPRSGDLSVYWYQQSLDQGLQFLIQYYNGEERAKGNILERFSAQQFPDLHSELNLSSLELGDSALYFCASSRSRDSNEKLFFGSGTQLSVL.

V and J are TRBV24-1 and TRBJ1-5; D might be TRBD1 (5 bases). The CDR3 has 14 residues. V was cut by 4 bases and J by 7 bases, with 13 bases left in between. Germline V gives CDR1 KGHDR, CDR2 SFDVKD. CDR3 sequence (DNA): TGTGCCACCAGTGACCCGGGACTCTCGCAGCCCCAGCATTTT. Its protein product is CATSDPGLSQPQHF.

The V call is TRBV7-2, the J call TRBJ1-2; D perhaps matches TRBD1 (5 bases). CDR1 SGHTA and CDR2 FQGNSA come from the germline V gene. V was trimmed by 4 bases and J by 0 bases, leaving 12 bases between them. This CDR3 spans 15 amino acids. CDR3 protein: CASSSLTASNYGYTF. CDR3 nucleotides: TGTGCCAGCAGCTCTTTGACAGCTTCTAACTATGGCTACACCTTC.

CDR3 sequence reads: CASSRQGPDYGYTF. Here the CDR3 DNA reads TGTGCCAGCAGTCGACAGGGGCCGGACTATGGCTACACCTTC. This chain uses TRBV2 with TRBJ1-2, with TRBD1 matching 8 bases. Per germline, CDR1 SNHLY and CDR2 FYNNEI. The V gene end was trimmed by 5 bases and the J gene end by 3 bases; junction bases not matched to a gene: 5. The CDR3 extends over 14 amino acids.

The chain joins TRBV7-8 to TRBJ2-4; D uncertain. V shed 1 base and J shed 13 bases, with 17 bases lying between them. The germline V gene has CDR1 SGHVS and CDR2 FQNEAQ. This CDR3 spans 14 amino acids. The CDR3 nucleotides read TGTGCCAGCAGCTTAGGTCAGGCCCCCACCTCCCAGTACTTC. Its protein product is CASSLGQAPTSQYF.

This clone was observed a handful of times. The rearrangement uses TRBV19 and TRBJ2-4; tentative D call: TRBD2 (6 bases). The ends were cut back, 0 bases at V and 2 bases at J, with 17 bases in the middle. Germline assignment: CDR1 LNHDA and CDR2 SQIVND (reference sequence). CDR3 length: 18 amino acids. The CDR3 coding sequence is TGTGCCAGTAGTATAGATCGGACGGGAGAGGGAACCAAAAACATTCAGTACTTC. Encoded protein: CASSIDRTGEGTKNIQYF. Filled out from reference TRBV19 and TRBJ2-4, the complete variable domain reads DGGITQSPKYLFRKEGQNVTLSCEQNLNHDAMYWYRQDPGQGLRLIYYSQIVNDFQKGDIAEGYSVSREKKESFPLTVTSAQKNPTAFYLCASSIDRTGEGTKNIQYFGAGTRLSVL.

The chain employs TRBV4-1 and TRBJ1-2; no clear D gene. V dropped 0 bases and J dropped 1 base, with 3 bases sitting between them. The length of the CDR3 is 13 residues. The germline CDR1 and CDR2 sequences are MGHRA and YSYEKL. CDR3 region: CASSQDLNYGYTF. CDR3 coding DNA: TGCGCCAGCAGCCAAGATCTTAACTATGGCTACACCTTC.

The CDR3 DNA reads as TGCGCCAGCAGCTTGGGAGCGGTGGGCACCGGGGAGCTGTTTTTT. This translates into CASSLGAVGTGELFF. The J gene is TRBJ2-2, the V gene TRBV5-1, with D possibly TRBD2 on 5 matching bases. Germline CDR1 SGHRS, CDR2 YFSETQ. The CDR3 runs 15 residues. V lost 0 bases to trimming and J lost 4 bases, with 10 bases between them.

The chain links TRBV6-5 to TRBJ1-2; a possible D gene is TRBD1 (5 bases). The CDR3 runs to 15 residues. Germline V lookup: CDR1 MNHEY, CDR2 SVGAGI. Trimming stripped 2 bases from V and 0 bases from J, with 10 bases between. CDR3 DNA sequence: TGTGCCAGCAGTTACAGGGGATTGGCTAACTATGGCTACACCTTC. Its protein product is CASSYRGLANYGYTF.

V usage is TRBV6-1 and J usage is TRBJ1-2; 7 positions match TRBD1. The CDR3 is 16 residues long. The V and J ends lost 1 base and 4 bases, in that order; junction bases with no gene match: 9. Germline CDR1 reads MNHNS; CDR2 reads SASEGT. CDR3 in DNA: TGTGCCAGCAGTGAAGGCTTGTCATCAGGGGGCTATGGCTACACCTTC. Translated, it gives CASSEGLSSGGYGYTF.

This clone appeared once. V gene TRBV11-1 combines with J gene TRBJ2-5; TRBD2 agrees at 9 bases. CDR1 and CDR2 from the germline V gene are SGHAT and FQDESV (reference sequence). V was clipped by 6 bases and J by 2 bases; unmatched bases: 1. CDR3 length: 13 amino acids. The CDR3 DNA follows: TGTGCCAGCAGAACTAGCGGGCAAGAGACCCAGTACTTC. Protein sequence: CASRTSGQETQYF. The variable domain in full, with the rest retrieved from reference TRBV11-1 and TRBJ2-5, is EAEVAQSPRYKITEKSQAVAFWCDPISGHATLYWYRQILGQGPELLVQFQDESVVDDSQLPKDRFSAERLKGVDSTLKIQPAELGDSAMYLCASRTSGQETQYFGPGTRLLVL.

The chain joins TRBV15 to TRBJ2-7; the D gene is possibly TRBD2 (7 bases). V was shortened by 3 bases and J by 2 bases, with 14 bases between the two germline ends. Germline CDR1 LNHNV, CDR2 YYDKDF (reference sequence). This CDR3 is 15 amino acids long. Here the CDR3 reads CATSSGGGLPYEQYF. The CDR3, as DNA: TGTGCCACCAGCAGTGGGGGGGGCCTTCCCTACGAGCAGTACTTC.

This chain joins TRBV6-5 and TRBJ2-3, with 9 positions matching TRBD2. From germline, CDR1 is MNHEY and CDR2 SVGAGI. The CDR3 consists of 13 residues. V was pared by 9 bases and J by 5 bases, with 6 bases of the junction left unmatched. The CDR3 region is CASRPSGEDTQYF. The CDR3 region has the DNA TGTGCCAGTCGGCCTAGCGGGGAAGATACGCAGTATTTT.

This clone has more than one count but fewer than ten. The chain recombines TRBV5-1 with TRBJ1-2, with a tentative D call TRBD1 (5 bases). This CDR3 contains 14 residues. Germline lookup yields CDR1 SGHRS and CDR2 YFSETQ. Trimming left V 1 base short and J 2 bases short, with 9 bases between. The CDR3 DNA sequence: TGCGCCAGCAGCTTGCACGACAGAAACTATGGCTACACCTTC. It specifies CASSLHDRNYGYTF.

This chain links TRBV27 with TRBJ2-1, with D perhaps matching TRBD1 (5 bases). Trimming cost V 3 bases and J 5 bases, with 8 bases left between them. CDR1 MNHEY and CDR2 SMNVEV come from the germline V gene (reference sequence). This CDR3 contains 13 residues. The CDR3 loop is CASSFQGDNEQFF. In nucleotides, the CDR3 is TGTGCCAGCAGTTTTCAAGGGGACAATGAGCAGTTCTTC.

This rearrangement joins TRBV7-2 to TRBJ2-3; possible D gene TRBD1, 7 bases. CDR1 and CDR2 from the germline V gene are SGHTA and FQGNSA. The germline V and J ends were trimmed by 5 bases and 0 bases, with 15 bases remaining between them. The CDR3 consists of 16 residues. CDR3 nucleotide sequence: TGTGCCAGCAGCCAGGGGGGCGGCAGGAGCACAGATACGCAGTATTTT. The encoded protein is CASSQGGGRSTDTQYF.

This clone showed up just a few times. This sequence joins TRBV27 and TRBJ1-6; TRBD1 might be the D (5 bases). Germline-derived CDR1 and CDR2 are MNHEY and SMNVEV (reference sequence). CDR3 length: 13 residues. Deletions cut 10 bases from V and 7 bases from J, with 14 bases between. CDR3 bases: TGTGCCACCAGGAAAGGGGTCAATTCACCCCTCCACTTT. It yields the protein CATRKGVNSPLHF.

The gene calls are TRBV10-3 and TRBJ1-4; 8 nucleotides align to TRBD1. The CDR3 covers 16 residues. V gave up 11 bases and J gave up 2 bases; unmatched junction bases: 13. From germline, CDR1 is ENHRY and CDR2 SYGVKD. CDR3: CAASGQDGGTNEKLFF. CDR3 DNA sequence: TGTGCCGCCTCGGGACAGGACGGAGGGACTAATGAAAAACTGTTTTTT.

This chain uses TRBV7-2 with TRBJ1-2, with D possibly matching TRBD1 (6 bases). V was cut by 2 bases and J by 4 bases, with 11 bases left in between. Germline CDR1 SGHTA, CDR2 FQGNSA. The CDR3 runs to 14 residues. DNA of the CDR3: TGTGCCAGCAGCTTACAGGGGTGGGGCTATGGCTACACCTTC. It translates to CASSLQGWGYGYTF.

The chain links TRBV7-9 to TRBJ2-7, with 11 nucleotides matching TRBD2. This CDR3 contains 16 residues. Trimming removed 4 bases from V and 6 bases from J; junction bases left unmatched: 11. Looked up from germline, CDR1 is SEHNR and CDR2 is FQNEAQ (reference sequence). The CDR3 nucleotides are TGTGCCAGCAGCTCAACATTAGCGGGGGGGCTCGGCGAGCAGTACTTC. Protein sequence: CASSSTLAGGLGEQYF. Together with reference TRBV7-9 and TRBJ2-7, the CDR3 gives the full variable domain: DTGVSQNPRHKITKRGQNVTFRCDPISEHNRLYWYRQTLGQGPEFLTYFQNEAQLEKSRLLSDRFSAERPKGSFSTLEIQRTEQGDSAMYLCASSSTLAGGLGEQYFGPGTRLTVT.

This chain joins TRBV2 and TRBJ1-4, with D hard to call. In germline, CDR1 is SNHLY, CDR2 FYNNEI. Trimming took 4 bases from V and 8 from J, leaving 11 bases between them. The CDR3 runs 13 residues. CDR3 nucleotides: TGTGCCAGCAGTGTTCGCCAGGAAGAAAAACTGTTTTTT. It is translated as CASSVRQEEKLFF.

The rearrangement uses TRBV11-3 and TRBJ2-3, with 9 nucleotides matching TRBD1. Germline V CDR1 and CDR2: SGHNT, YENEEA. This CDR3 contains 13 residues. J lost 6 bases, V lost 6 bases, and 4 bases had no gene match. The CDR3 sequence is CASRDRGSDTQYF. In nucleotides, the CDR3 is TGTGCCAGCAGAGACAGGGGGTCTGATACGCAGTATTTT.

The chain recombines TRBV6-2 or TRBV6-3 with TRBJ2-2, with 7 positions matching TRBD1. Trimming took 5 bases from V and 2 from J; bases not matched to a gene: 5. Germline V gene sequence: CDR1 MNHEY, CDR2 SVGEGT. The CDR3 is 15 residues long. CDR3 coding DNA: TGTGCCAGCAGTCCCGGGACAGTTAACACCGGGGAGCTGTTTTTT. Protein product: CASSPGTVNTGELFF.